Sequencing of this T cell receptor (beta chain) was carried out in a study of blood T cell repertoires in COVID-19. The wider study: Samples taken during acute and convalescent COVID-19 were collected in the United States, Italy and Spain. PBMCs, B-cell-depleted T cells, or T cells provided the cDNA or gDNA that made up the material.

CDR1 is LGHDT and CDR2 is YNNKEL in the germline V gene (reference sequence). J lost 7 bases, V lost 6 bases, and 5 bases had no gene match. This CDR3 has 14 residues. In the authors' methods: Nucleated cell counts were estimated from reference gene primer amplification. Produced via immunoSEQ multiplex PCR; TCRdb's table is partial and in-frame only. V, J and clone size were drawn from that table, and D and trimming were deduced from the DNA. The sample lists about 90,000 clones, less than 85% seen once, with about 6.5% in the top ten. The chain couples TRBV3-1 (or the pseudogene TRBV3-2) to TRBJ2-3; TRBD2 agrees at 12 bases. The clonotype was recovered from a man aged 65 to 85 with acute or convalescent COVID-19. The sequenced sample was peripheral blood. The CDR3 DNA sequence: TGTGCCAGCAGTTCTAGCGGGGGGGCGAATACGCAGTATTTT. It translates to CASSSSGGANTQYF.